These 32 T cell receptor beta chains originate from one sample sequenced in a study of T cells after yellow fever vaccination. TCRdb analysed the 5' RACE reads with MiXCR anew, one entry per CDR3 protein. The data show 20,000 to 25,000 distinct CDR3 sequences, less than 3.5% seen once. Sequencing was performed on PBMCs, either bulk or a sorted T-cell subset (CD4+, CD8+, memory, or dextramer-sorted; not recorded which), taken about 49 days after the first yellow fever vaccination. The origin of the receptors is a man between 18 and 29 years old who received the YFV17D yellow fever vaccine.

This clonotype was recorded many times. This chain joins TRBV18 and TRBJ2-2; TRBD1 might be the D (5 bases). The V gene's germline CDR1 is KGHSH and CDR2 LQKENI. This CDR3 is built from 15 residues. V was clipped by 1 base and J by 5 bases, with 11 bases between them. DNA for the CDR3: TGTGCCAGCTCACCACGCAGGGAAGGAACCGGGGAGCTGTTTTTT. Encoded protein: CASSPRREGTGELFF.

This clonotype was seen ten or more times. The chain couples TRBV20-1 to TRBJ2-1, with D possibly matching TRBD2 (5 bases). The CDR3 spans 14 residues. Germline V lookup: CDR1 DFQATT, CDR2 SNEGSKA (reference sequence). V gave up 7 bases and J gave up 5 bases, with 18 bases separating them. The CDR3: CSGKGTRVDNEQFF. Written as DNA, the CDR3 is TGCAGTGGGAAAGGAACTAGGGTTGACAATGAGCAGTTCTTC.

This clonotype counts as medium-sized. The chain carries TRBV7-2 and TRBJ2-7; D is unresolved. CDR3 length equals 12 residues. The V gene lost 3 bases and the J gene lost 2 bases, with 5 bases spanning the gap. Germline assignment: CDR1 SGHTA and CDR2 FQGNSA. The CDR3 loop is CASSFLPYEQYF. Here the CDR3 DNA reads TGTGCCAGCAGCTTCCTCCCCTACGAGCAGTACTTC.

This clonotype was observed many times. The chain employs TRBV28 and TRBJ1-1; D unclear. The CDR3 covers 12 residues. Germline CDR1 MDHEN, CDR2 SYDVKM. The V end was cut by 4 bases, the J end by 11 bases, with 14 bases between. For the CDR3, the DNA is TGTGCCAGCAGTTCCGGGCCCCGTGGGGCTTTCTTT. Its translation is CASSSGPRGAFF.

This clonotype was recorded many times. The chain links TRBV4-3 to TRBJ1-2; D is unresolved. This CDR3 has 14 amino acids. CDR1 and CDR2 (germline): LGHNA, YSLEER. Trimming removed 0 bases at V and 2 bases at J, with 7 bases between. CDR3 sequence (DNA): TGCGCCAGCAGCCAAGATAGCGGGAACTATGGCTACACCTTC. This codes for CASSQDSGNYGYTF.

In its sample, this clonotype is medium-sized. CDR3 nucleotides: TGCGCCAGCAGCTGGGGGTACCAAGAGACCCAGTACTTC. It yields the protein CASSWGYQETQYF. This chain joins TRBV5-1 and TRBJ2-5; D may correspond to TRBD1 or TRBD2 (5 bases each). CDR1 is SGHRS and CDR2 is YFSETQ in the germline V gene. This CDR3 has 13 amino acids. The V end was cut by 3 bases, the J end by 0 bases, with 6 bases between.

This clonotype was observed many times. The chain carries TRBV3-1 and TRBJ1-3; D perhaps matches TRBD1 (5 bases). Germline loops: CDR1 LGHDT, CDR2 YNNKEL (reference sequence). The V and J ends lost 4 bases and 3 bases respectively, with 16 bases between them. The CDR3 covers 16 residues. Here the CDR3 reads CASSPPGLGGGNTIYF. As DNA, the CDR3 is TGTGCCAGCAGCCCCCCAGGGTTAGGAGGTGGAAACACCATATATTTT.

As concerns this clonotype: One junction end does not reproduce the germline sequence, and a read error may be involved. V and J are TRBV12-3 or TRBV12-4 and TRBJ2-4; 8 nucleotides align to TRBD1. This CDR3 contains 19 residues. The CDR3 region is CARSLRALQGASAKNIQYF. The CDR3 region has the DNA TGTGCCCGCAGTTTAAGGGCCCTCCAGGGGGCGAGTGCCAAAAACATTCAGTACTTC.

This clonotype showed up many times. The V and J genes are TRBV6-5 and TRBJ1-3; TRBD1 might be the D (6 bases). CDR1 MNHEY and CDR2 SVGAGI come from the germline V gene. V was trimmed by 2 bases and J by 0 bases, leaving 14 bases between them. The CDR3 has 17 residues. CDR3 amino acids: CASSYAGTMSSGNTIYF. CDR3 in DNA: TGTGCCAGCAGTTACGCGGGGACAATGAGCTCTGGAAACACCATATATTTT.

This clonotype showed up many times. The chain joins TRBV20-1 to TRBJ1-5; D perhaps matches TRBD1 (6 bases). Germline CDR1 DFQATT, CDR2 SNEGSKA (reference sequence). The germline V and J ends were trimmed by 6 bases and 3 bases, with 15 bases remaining between them. The CDR3 is made up of 14 amino acids. CDR3 DNA: TGCAGTGCCGCTCAAGGACAGTCCAATCAGCCCCAGCATTTT. Amino acids: CSAAQGQSNQPQHF.

This clonotype has at least ten counts. This sequence joins TRBV11-2 and TRBJ1-4; possibly TRBD1 for D (5 bases). CDR1 is SGHAT, CDR2 FQNNGV, per germline. This CDR3 has 14 residues. Between the trimmed V and J ends, which lost 5 bases and 8 bases, there was a span of 15 bases. CDR3 amino acids: CASSRDGGREKLFF. The CDR3 nucleotides are TGTGCCAGCAGCCGAGACGGGGGACGGGAAAAACTGTTTTTT.

In this sample, this clonotype turned up many times. This sequence joins TRBV20-1 and TRBJ2-5, with 10 bases lining up with TRBD1. The J segment lost 2 bases and the V segment lost 3 bases, leaving 12 bases of the junction unmatched. There are 17 residues in the CDR3. From germline, CDR1 is DFQATT and CDR2 SNEGSKA (reference sequence). The CDR3 protein is CSASSTGGLVWQETQYF. CDR3 sequence (DNA): TGCAGTGCTAGCTCGACAGGGGGCCTGGTCTGGCAAGAGACCCAGTACTTC.

In its sample, this clonotype was seen many times. V usage is TRBV9 and J usage is TRBJ2-2, with D perhaps assigned TRBD1 or TRBD2 (6 bases each). Germline CDR1 and CDR2: SGDLS and YYNGEE. This CDR3 is 15 amino acids long. V dropped 1 base and J dropped 7 bases, with 14 bases sitting between them. The CDR3 spells CASSVRSGAGGELFF. CDR3 nucleotides: TGTGCCAGCAGCGTAAGATCGGGGGCGGGCGGGGAGCTGTTTTTT.

In its sample, this clonotype was seen many times. The chain couples TRBV12-3 or TRBV12-4 to TRBJ1-4; D is undetermined. The CDR3 is 14 amino acids. The germline V and J ends were trimmed by 3 bases and 3 bases, with 8 bases remaining between them. DNA for the CDR3: TGTGCCAGCAGTTTCACCGGGGCTAATGAAAAACTGTTTTTT. The encoded protein is CASSFTGANEKLFF.

This clonotype has ten or more counts. V and J are TRBV7-2 and TRBJ2-1; D is uncertain. The germline CDR1 and CDR2 sequences are SGHTA and FQGNSA. The CDR3 consists of 12 residues. V lost 2 bases and J 10 bases, leaving 9 bases between the germline ends. The CDR3 nucleotides read TGTGCCAGCAGCTTAATAGTCGGGGAGCAGTTCTTC. Translation gives CASSLIVGEQFF.

At least ten counts were recorded for this clonotype. This chain uses TRBV7-2 with TRBJ1-5; TRBD1 aligns across 7 bases. The germline CDR1 and CDR2 sequences are SGHTA and FQGNSA. This CDR3 comprises 12 residues. V lost 5 bases and J lost 6; bases outside the gene matches: 1. The CDR3 protein is CASSRDSQPQHF. The DNA for the CDR3 is TGTGCCAGCAGCCGGGACAGTCAGCCCCAGCATTTT.

At least ten counts were recorded for this clonotype. This chain links TRBV4-1 with TRBJ2-1; D might be TRBD1 or TRBD2, each matching 5 bases. The CDR3 is 13 residues long. Germline CDR1 and CDR2: MGHRA and YSYEKL. V was shortened by 1 base and J by 10 bases, with 11 bases between the two germline ends. The CDR3, as DNA: TGCGCCAGCAGCCAAGTCATACGGGACGAGCAGTTCTTC. Translated, it gives CASSQVIRDEQFF.

This clonotype was detected ten times or more. This chain uses TRBV3-1 with TRBJ1-6, with unresolved D. CDR3 length: 13 residues. Germline CDR1 is LGHDT and CDR2 is YNNKEL (reference sequence). V lost 2 bases and J lost 5, with 4 bases in between. CDR3 residues: CASSQNHNSPLHF. DNA for the CDR3: TGTGCCAGCAGCCAAAACCATAATTCACCCCTCCACTTT.

By proportion, this clonotype is medium-sized. V and J are TRBV7-2 and TRBJ2-5, with 8 bases that match TRBD2. This CDR3 is 15 amino acids long. The V gene's germline CDR1 is SGHTA and CDR2 FQGNSA. The V gene end was trimmed by 1 base and the J gene end by 7 bases; junction bases not matched to a gene: 8. CDR3 bases: TGTGCCAGCAGCTTAGGGATAGCGGGGAGGGCGACCCAGTACTTC. Translated: CASSLGIAGRATQYF.

There are many counts of this clonotype. V is TRBV4-1 and J is TRBJ1-6; no definite D call. Germline CDR1 reads MGHRA; CDR2 reads YSYEKL. The CDR3 runs 17 residues. Trimming left V 1 base short and J 4 bases short, with 14 bases between. This chain's CDR3 is CASSQGSQDLYNSPLHF. CDR3 DNA sequence: TGCGCCAGCAGCCAAGGCAGCCAAGACCTTTATAATTCACCCCTCCACTTT.

This clonotype has at least ten counts. V and J are TRBV7-9 and TRBJ1-1, with D uncertain. Trimming left V 5 bases short and J 0 bases short, with 7 bases between. Per the germline V gene, CDR1 is SEHNR and CDR2 is FQNEAQ (reference sequence). The CDR3 has 13 residues. The CDR3 sequence is CASSVRMNTEAFF. The CDR3 nucleotides read TGTGCCAGCAGCGTGCGGATGAACACTGAAGCTTTCTTT.

This clonotype was picked up many times. The chain carries TRBV6-5 and TRBJ1-4; TRBD1 might be the D (6 bases). This CDR3 has 16 amino acids. The ends were cut back, 0 bases at V and 8 bases at J, with 16 bases in the middle. Germline CDR1 MNHEY, CDR2 SVGAGI. CDR3 region: CASSYSLGTGKEKLFF. Here the CDR3 DNA reads TGTGCCAGCAGTTACTCGTTGGGTACAGGGAAGGAAAAACTGTTTTTT.

This clonotype ranks as medium-sized. The CDR3 DNA is TGCGCCAGCAGCTTGGGACTAGCCTACAATGAGCAGTTCTTC. Encoded protein: CASSLGLAYNEQFF. The rearrangement joins TRBV5-1 to TRBJ2-1; a weak D match, TRBD2 (6 bases). Germline V CDR1 and CDR2: SGHRS, YFSETQ. The CDR3 sequence is 14 residues long. The germline V and J ends were trimmed by 0 bases and 2 bases, with 6 bases remaining between them.

This clonotype showed up many times. The J gene is TRBJ2-7, the V gene TRBV28; 9 bases are a match to TRBD1. With 8 bases clipped from V and 5 bases from J, the junction kept 13 bases outside the gene matches. Germline V gene data show CDR1 as MDHEN and CDR2 as SYDVKM. CDR3 length equals 15 residues. CDR3 sequence reads: CASGLRGQGLDEQYV. The CDR3 bases are TGTGCCAGCGGTCTCCGGGGACAGGGACTTGACGAGCAGTACGTC.

This clonotype was detected ten times or more. V and J are TRBV5-4 and TRBJ1-6; TRBD1 might be the D (5 bases). The CDR3 is made up of 14 amino acids. CDR1 and CDR2 (germline): SGHNT, YYREEE (reference sequence). The V gene lost 5 bases and the J gene lost 8 bases, with 14 bases spanning the gap. The CDR3 DNA follows: TGTGCCAGCAGTTCTCAGGTGGGACATTCACCCCTCCACTTT. Translation: CASSSQVGHSPLHF.

This clonotype was seen many times. The chain has TRBV27 and TRBJ1-4; no definite D call. The V gene's germline CDR1 is MNHEY and CDR2 SMNVEV (reference sequence). CDR3 size: 13 residues. V lost 5 bases and J 4 bases, leaving 8 bases between the germline ends. The CDR3 reads CASSRSRNEKLFF. The DNA for the CDR3 is TGTGCCAGCAGTAGGTCCCGTAATGAAAAACTGTTTTTT.

Written as DNA, the CDR3 is TGTGCCAGCTCACCCCTCGTAGGATCCTACAATGAGCAGTTCTTC. This encodes CASSPLVGSYNEQFF. The chain combines TRBV18 with TRBJ2-1, with unresolved D. The CDR3 has 15 amino acids. The germline V and J ends were trimmed by 3 bases and 1 base, with 10 bases remaining between them. Per the germline V gene, CDR1 is KGHSH and CDR2 is LQKENI.

This clonotype was found many times. This chain joins TRBV2 and TRBJ2-5; D is uncertain. The V gene's germline CDR1 is SNHLY and CDR2 FYNNEI. Between the trimmed V and J ends, which lost 6 bases and 1 base, there was a span of 6 bases. This CDR3 contains 12 residues. CDR3 in amino acids: CASSSTQETQYF. The CDR3 nucleotides are TGTGCCAGCAGCTCTACCCAAGAGACCCAGTACTTC.

This clonotype was seen a few times. The chain uses TRBV27 and TRBJ1-5; 10 bases match TRBD1. The CDR3 spans 16 residues. CDR1 and CDR2 (germline): MNHEY, SMNVEV (reference sequence). J gave up 6 bases and V 6 bases, and 11 bases lay outside the gene matches. The CDR3 spells CASRFSGTGVGQPQHF. In DNA, the CDR3 is TGTGCCAGCAGATTTTCTGGGACAGGGGTGGGTCAGCCCCAGCATTTT.

This clonotype was recorded at least ten times. The J gene is TRBJ2-1, the V gene TRBV19; 8 nucleotides match TRBD2. Germline V gene sequence: CDR1 LNHDA, CDR2 SQIVND (reference sequence). The junction had 13 bases not matched to a gene; V was cut back by 9 bases and J by 3 bases. The CDR3 extends over 16 amino acids. As DNA, the CDR3 is TGTGCCAGCTTAGTGAGCGGGGGAAACCTCTACAATGAGCAGTTCTTC. It encodes CASLVSGGNLYNEQFF. Full variable domain (outside the CDR3, taken from reference TRBV19 and TRBJ2-1): DGGITQSPKYLFRKEGQNVTLSCEQNLNHDAMYWYRQDPGQGLRLIYYSQIVNDFQKGDIAEGYSVSREKKESFPLTVTSAQKNPTAFYLCASLVSGGNLYNEQFFGPGTRLTVL.

At least ten counts were recorded for this clonotype. J is TRBJ1-1 and V is TRBV12-3 or TRBV12-4; 8 bases match TRBD1. V lost 0 bases, J lost 5 bases, and 11 bases stayed unmatched. CDR3 length equals 17 residues. CDR3 bases: TGTGCCAGCAGTTTAGCGCGGTGGACCCGACAGGGGACTGAAGCTTTCTTT. Translation: CASSLARWTRQGTEAFF.

This clonotype was seen at least ten times. V usage is TRBV4-1 and J usage is TRBJ2-2; 7 bases match TRBD1. CDR3 length: 13 residues. V was clipped by 9 bases and J by 6 bases; unmatched bases: 7. Germline CDR1 is MGHRA and CDR2 is YSYEKL. In DNA form, the CDR3 reads TGCGCCAGTGGGACAGTTTACCCCGGGGAGCTGTTTTTT. This encodes CASGTVYPGELFF.